Only one count was recorded for the clone carrying this T cell receptor beta chain. Its antigen is unidentified. These data are taken from a study of cytomegalovirus exposure and HLA in healthy donors. Study as a whole: A preliminary data release comprised 80 million to 95 million unique TCRs obtained from HLA-typed donors.

Trimming cost V 3 bases and J 4 bases; bases outside gene matches: 11. The V gene's germline CDR1 is MGHRA and CDR2 YSYEKL. The CDR3 contains 17 residues. This PCR relied on a set of 60 Vbeta primers and 13 Jbeta primers. Original processing notes: Per a later analysis, the number of unique TCR beta chains was around 79 million, of which roughly 10 million were shared. Libraries were prepared by immunoSEQ multiplex PCR; TCRdb keeps only in-frame clonotypes and omits some of them. From that table come the V and J calls and clone size; the DNA was used to work out D and trimming. The sample holds about 190,000 clones, around 84% seen once. Study results and limitations: The productive fraction for most TCR beta V segments was about 87% or about 30% in an earlier analysis. In most subjects, TCR beta sequences reportedly gave accurate predictions of HLA-A and HLA-B alleles.

The sample taken for sequencing was PBMCs. The chain couples TRBV4-1 to TRBJ1-5; 8 bases fit TRBD1. This clonotype was obtained from a young woman in good health and CMV-seronegative. CDR3 sequence (DNA): TGCGCCAGCAGCCATCACCCAGGGGGCATGGGAAATCAGCCCCAGCATTTT. Protein product: CASSHHPGGMGNQPQHF.